This T cell receptor beta chain is drawn from a study of beta chain features in type 1 diabetes. cDNA synthesis used the whole RNA isolate, giving expressed TCRB sequences. Only in-frame clones appear in the TCRdb table, and some are missing; sequencing was by immunoSEQ multiplex PCR. This sample yields a few hundred thousand clones, of which 11% are seen a single time; 0.015% to 0.02% belongs to the top ten. The germline CDR1 and CDR2 sequences are ENHRY and SYGVKD. This CDR3 contains 16 residues. Trimming cost V 11 bases and J 0 bases; bases outside gene matches: 16. The receptor comes from a woman aged 25-40 years in good health. The chain has TRBV10-3 and TRBJ2-7; 7 positions match TRBD2. Input material: naive CD4+ T cells from blood. CDR3 sequence (DNA): TGTGCCTCCGGGGTGGAGGGAGGGCCTTACTCCTACGAGCAGTACTTC. This gives the protein CASGVEGGPYSYEQYF.